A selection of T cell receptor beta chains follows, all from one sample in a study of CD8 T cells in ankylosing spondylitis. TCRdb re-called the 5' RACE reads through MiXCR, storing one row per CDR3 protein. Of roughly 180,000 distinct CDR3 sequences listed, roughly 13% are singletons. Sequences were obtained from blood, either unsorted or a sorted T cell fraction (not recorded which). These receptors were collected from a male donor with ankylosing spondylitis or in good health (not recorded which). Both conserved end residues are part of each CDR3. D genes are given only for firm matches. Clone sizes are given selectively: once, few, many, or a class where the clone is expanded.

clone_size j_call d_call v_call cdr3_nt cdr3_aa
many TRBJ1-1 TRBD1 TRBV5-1 TGCGCCAGCAGCGCCCCGACAGGGATCACTGAAGCTTTCTTT CASSAPTGITEAFF
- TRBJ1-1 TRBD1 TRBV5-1 TGCGCCAGCACCCCAGGGGGCACTGGAGCTTTCTTT CASTPGGTGAFF
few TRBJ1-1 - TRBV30 TGTGCCTGGACTGGCTTGAACACTGAAGCTTTCTTT CAWTGLNTEAFF
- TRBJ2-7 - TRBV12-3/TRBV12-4 TGTGCCAGCAGTCAAGAGCAGGGGCGCTACGAGCAGTACTTC CASSQEQGRYEQYF
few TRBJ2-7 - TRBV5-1 TGCGCCAGCAGCTTGGTAGACAAGCCAACCTACGAGCAGTACTTC CASSLVDKPTYEQYF
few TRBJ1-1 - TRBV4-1 TGCGCCAGCAGCCAACCATCCGGGACAACAAGGGTGGTGGAGACTGAAGCTTTCTTT CASSQPSGTTRVVETEAFF
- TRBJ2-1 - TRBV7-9 TGTGCCAGCAGCCAGTTGGTTGGGGGTGAGCAGTTCTTC CASSQLVGGEQFF
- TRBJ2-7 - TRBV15 TGTGCCACCAGCAGAGATCGGGGGAGCCACGAGCAGTACTTC CATSRDRGSHEQYF
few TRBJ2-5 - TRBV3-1 TGTGCCAGCCTAAGTGGGCCAGAGGAGACCCAGTACTTC CASLSGPEETQYF
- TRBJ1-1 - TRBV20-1 TGCAGTGCTAGAGATGGAGGTCCTGGAGAAGCTTTCTTT CSARDGGPGEAFF
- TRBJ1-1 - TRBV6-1 TGTGCCAGCAGTGAAGAGGTAAGAAGACGGCATGAAGCTTTCTTT CASSEEVRRRHEAFF
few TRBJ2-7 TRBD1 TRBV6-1 TGTGCCAGCAGTCATACAGGGGCCTACGAGCAGTACTTC CASSHTGAYEQYF
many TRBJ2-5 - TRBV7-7 TGTGCCAGCAGCTTAGAAGGGCTCCAAGAGACCCAGTACTTC CASSLEGLQETQYF
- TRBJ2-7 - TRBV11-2 TGTGCCAGCAGCCCAGGGGGGGACTACGAGCAGTACTTC CASSPGGDYEQYF
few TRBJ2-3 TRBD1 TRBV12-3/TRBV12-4 TGTGCCTCTTCCTTCCCCCAGGGACAGGCGCCTCCTAGCACAGATACGCAGTATTTT CASSFPQGQAPPSTDTQYF
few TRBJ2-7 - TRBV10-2 TGCGCCAGCAGTGAGTCGGCCACTCCGACACTTGCCTACGAGCAGTACTTC CASSESATPTLAYEQYF
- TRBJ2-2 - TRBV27 TGTGCCAGCAGCGAGAGATGGAGCGGGTGGCTCGGGTTTGGCGGGGAGCTGTTTTTT CASSERWSGWLGFGGELFF
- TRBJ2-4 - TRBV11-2 TGTGCCAGCAGCTTAGGAGGGAACATTCAGTACTTC CASSLGGNIQYF
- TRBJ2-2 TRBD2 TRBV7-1 TGTGCCAGCAGCTCCGGGCTGGCGGGGGGGCCCACCGGGGAGCTGTTTTTT CASSSGLAGGPTGELFF
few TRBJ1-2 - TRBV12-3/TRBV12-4 TGTGCCAGCAGTTTGGGGGCAGGGATGTCAGGCTACACCTTC CASSLGAGMSGYTF
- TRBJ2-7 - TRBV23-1 TGCGCCAGCAGTCAATCCCCAGGCCCGAGGCAGTACTTC CASSQSPGPRQYF
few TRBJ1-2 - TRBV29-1 TGCAGCGTTGACAATGGCTACACCTTC CSVDNGYTF
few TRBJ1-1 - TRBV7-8 TGTGCCAGCAGCTTAGTCATTACGTTCACTGAAGCTTTCTTT CASSLVITFTEAFF
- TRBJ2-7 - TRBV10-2 TGCGCCAGCCTGGGGGGTTACGAGCAGTACTTC CASLGGYEQYF
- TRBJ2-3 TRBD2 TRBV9 TGTGCCAGCAGCGTAGGCGGGAGCACCACAGATACGCAGTATTTT CASSVGGSTTDTQYF
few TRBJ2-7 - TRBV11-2 TGTGCCAGCAGCTCCATCAGGGGCGGCTCCTACGAGCAGTACTTC CASSSIRGGSYEQYF
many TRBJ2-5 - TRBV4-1 TGCGCCAGCAGCCAAGATCCCCCGGGGGCTTTAGGAGAGACCCAGTACTTC CASSQDPPGALGETQYF
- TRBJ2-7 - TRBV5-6 TGTGCCAGCGGCCCTGGGCTAGGGGTCGGTGAGCAGTACTTC CASGPGLGVGEQYF
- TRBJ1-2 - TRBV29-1 TGCAGCTCTTCAGACAACTCGGACAGCAACTATGGCTACACCTTC CSSSDNSDSNYGYTF
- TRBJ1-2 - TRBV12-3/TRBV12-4 TGTGCCAGCAGCCCGGGTTCATCCTACGGCTACACCTTC CASSPGSSYGYTF
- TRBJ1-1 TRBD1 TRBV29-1 TGCAGCGCCGGAGGGGACAGGGCTGAAGCTTTCTTT CSAGGDRAEAFF
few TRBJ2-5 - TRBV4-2 TGTGCCAGCAGCCAAGGGGCTGGGGGAGAGACCCAGTACTTC CASSQGAGGETQYF
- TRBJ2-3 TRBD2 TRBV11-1 TGTGCCAGCAGCTTCCGACTAGCGGGAGCCGATACGCAGTATTTT CASSFRLAGADTQYF
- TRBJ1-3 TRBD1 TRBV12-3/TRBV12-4 TGTGCCAGCAGCCCTAAAACTGTACAGGGGGCCTATGGAAACACCATATATTTT CASSPKTVQGAYGNTIYF
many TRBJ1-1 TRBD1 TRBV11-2 TGTGCCAGCAGCTTTATGCCGGGACAGGAAGCTTTCTTT CASSFMPGQEAFF
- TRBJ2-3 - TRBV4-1 TGCGCCAGCAGCCAAGAGGGTGACTGGACAGTCGGAGATACGCAGTATTTT CASSQEGDWTVGDTQYF
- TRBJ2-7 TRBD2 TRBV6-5 TGTGCCAGCAGTTCGACTAGCTTTTCCTACGAGCAGTACTTC CASSSTSFSYEQYF
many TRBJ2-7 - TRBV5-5 TGTGCCAGCAGCTTGAGGTCAGGGATCGGGAACGAGCAGTACTTC CASSLRSGIGNEQYF
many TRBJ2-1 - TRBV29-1 TGCAGCGTTGAGGAGGGCAGGGGACGGTTCTTC CSVEEGRGRFF
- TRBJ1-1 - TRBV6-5 TGTGCCAGCAGTTACCTAGGGAACACTGAAGCTTTCTTT CASSYLGNTEAFF
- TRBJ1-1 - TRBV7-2 TGTGACAGCACCTGGACGGATATGAACACTGAAGCTTTCTTT CDSTWTDMNTEAFF